This is a list of T cell receptor beta chains from one sample in a study of T cells after posttransplantation cyclophosphamide. Measured with immunoSEQ multiplex PCR; TCRdb has only the in-frame clones, and not every one. The data hold some 54,000 clones, with 85% to 95% observed a single time. The sample consisted of PBMCs. The receptor set was obtained from a woman in her 30s in good health and a related stem cell transplant donor. Each CDR3 is given with its conserved first and last residue. A D gene is named only where the DNA matches it firmly. Only some rows state a clone size, as once, few, many or a class for expanded clones.

cdr3_length clone_size j_call v_call d_call cdr3_aa cdr3_nt
14 . TRBJ2-1 TRBV7-9 TRBD2 CASRSTSEDDEQFF TGTGCCAGCAGGTCTACTAGCGAGGATGATGAGCAGTTCTTC
14 . TRBJ1-4 TRBV18 TRBD1 CASSQGQNNEKLFF TGTGCCAGCTCACAGGGACAGAACAATGAAAAACTGTTTTTT
15 once TRBJ1-2 TRBV5-6 TRBD1 CASSLFGTGNYGYTF TGTGCCAGCAGCCTATTCGGGACAGGCAACTATGGCTACACCTTC
13 . TRBJ1-2 TRBV29-1 . CSVGAGIDYGYTF TGCAGCGTTGGGGCCGGGATAGACTATGGCTACACCTTC
15 . TRBJ2-3 TRBV28 . CASSLGQGSTDTQYF TGTGCCAGCAGTTTAGGGCAGGGGAGCACAGATACGCAGTATTTT
15 . TRBJ2-1 TRBV5-6 TRBD2 CASSLELAGPNEQFF TGTGCCAGCAGCTTGGAACTAGCGGGGCCCAATGAGCAGTTCTTC
15 . TRBJ2-5 TRBV5-1 TRBD2 CASSYGTSAQETQYF TGCGCCAGCAGCTACGGGACTAGCGCCCAAGAGACCCAGTACTTC
16 once TRBJ2-1 TRBV7-8 TRBD2 CASRSGGGGAYNEQFF TGTGCCAGCAGGTCCGGGGGCGGGGGGGCTTACAATGAGCAGTTCTTC
12 . TRBJ1-1 TRBV6-5 TRBD1 CASSNRDRVGIF TGTGCCAGCAGTAACCGGGACAGGGTTGGGATCTTT
12 . TRBJ1-2 TRBV6-1 . CASREDTYGYTF TGTGCCAGCAGAGAGGACACGTATGGCTACACCTTC
16 . TRBJ2-5 TRBV7-2 TRBD1 CASSPHQGATGETQYF TGTGCCAGCAGCCCGCACCAGGGGGCGACTGGGGAGACCCAGTACTTC
14 . TRBJ1-1 TRBV6-1 TRBD1 CASQATGGNTEAFF TGTGCCAGCCAGGCGACAGGGGGGAACACTGAAGCTTTCTTT
14 . TRBJ1-2 TRBV27 TRBD1 CATRTGQSNYGYTF TGTGCCACCCGGACAGGACAATCTAACTATGGCTACACCTTC
14 . TRBJ2-5 TRBV7-9 . CASSLAGGGETQYF TGTGCCAGCAGCTTAGCAGGGGGGGGAGAGACCCAGTACTTC
14 . TRBJ2-7 TRBV5-1 . CASSLAQAPYEQYF TGCGCCAGCAGCTTGGCTCAGGCGCCCTACGAGCAGTACTTC
15 . TRBJ1-5 TRBV6-1 . CASTSHSGEYQPQHF TGTGCCAGCACAAGCCACAGCGGCGAGTATCAGCCCCAGCATTTT
18 . TRBJ2-3 TRBV4-3 TRBD2 CASSQEAIAGGETDTQYF TGCGCCAGCAGCCAAGAGGCGATAGCGGGGGGGGAAACAGATACGCAGTATTTT
18 . TRBJ2-3 TRBV4-2 TRBD2 CASSRGLAGGGNTDTQYF TGTGCCAGCAGCCGCGGACTAGCGGGGGGAGGAAACACAGATACGCAGTATTTT
16 . TRBJ1-4 TRBV7-9 . CASSPFQVATNEKLFF TGTGCCAGCAGCCCGTTTCAAGTAGCAACTAATGAAAAACTGTTTTTT
14 . TRBJ1-1 TRBV5-1 . CASSAGLLNTEAFF TGCGCCAGCAGCGCCGGACTTTTGAACACTGAAGCTTTCTTT
13 . TRBJ2-7 TRBV19 . CASSIRASAEQYF TGTGCCAGTAGTATACGAGCCAGCGCCGAGCAGTACTTC
14 . TRBJ2-7 TRBV27 TRBD1 CASSLDRSGYEQYF TGTGCCAGCAGTTTGGACAGGAGCGGCTACGAGCAGTACTTC
17 . TRBJ2-5 TRBV15 . CATSRAFPKPGRGTQYF TGTGCCACCAGCAGAGCCTTTCCAAAGCCGGGGCGGGGGACCCAGTACTTC
18 . TRBJ2-6 TRBV19 . CASSIVKGASSGANVLTF TGTGCCAGTAGTATAGTTAAAGGGGCGAGCTCTGGGGCCAACGTCCTGACTTTC
17 . TRBJ2-1 TRBV7-9 . CASSFPPTRGFYNEQFF TGTGCCAGCAGCTTCCCTCCGACGCGGGGCTTTTACAATGAGCAGTTCTTC
15 . TRBJ2-2 TRBV7-8 . CASSSGTSNTGELFF TGTGCCAGCAGCTCCGGGACATCGAACACCGGGGAGCTGTTTTTT
13 . TRBJ1-2 TRBV5-4 . CASSLDRDYGYTF TGTGCCAGCAGCTTGGACAGAGACTATGGCTACACCTTC
15 . TRBJ2-7 TRBV7-9 TRBD2 CASSLFRGGEGEQYF TGTGCCAGCAGCTTATTCCGGGGGGGAGAGGGCGAGCAGTACTTC
15 . TRBJ2-5 TRBV7-9 TRBD2 CASSLRISGAETQYF TGTGCCAGCAGCTTAAGGATTAGCGGGGCGGAGACCCAGTACTTC
13 . TRBJ2-1 TRBV5-1 . CASSSRNQGGQFF TGCGCCAGCAGCTCGCGAAACCAGGGTGGGCAGTTCTTC
16 . TRBJ2-2 TRBV4-2 . CASSQGEGGSTGELFF TGTGCCAGCAGCCAAGGAGAAGGGGGATCTACCGGGGAGCTGTTTTTT
13 . TRBJ1-2 TRBV7-2 . CASSRGGNYGYTF TGTGCCAGCAGCCGGGGGGGCAACTATGGCTACACCTTC
16 . TRBJ2-5 TRBV9 TRBD2 CASSGSTSGAGETQYF TGTGCCAGCAGCGGATCGACTAGCGGGGCGGGTGAGACCCAGTACTTC
14 . TRBJ2-5 TRBV6-1 . CASAIDRSIETQYF TGTGCCAGCGCCATTGACAGGTCAATAGAGACCCAGTACTTC
20 . TRBJ2-1 TRBV4-2 TRBD2 CASSQDRPIRSGGYGNEQFF TGTGCCAGCAGCCAAGACCGCCCCATACGTAGCGGGGGGTACGGTAATGAGCAGTTCTTC
12 . TRBJ1-2 TRBV11-2 . CASSLSGGGYTF TGTGCCAGCAGCTTATCGGGGGGAGGCTACACCTTC
18 once TRBJ2-2 TRBV5-4 TRBD2 CASSSGTSGGDHTGELFF TGTGCCAGCAGTTCCGGGACTAGCGGGGGGGATCACACCGGGGAGCTGTTTTTT
16 . TRBJ2-7 TRBV28 TRBD2 CASSLWSSGGAYEQYF TGTGCCAGCAGTTTATGGTCTAGCGGGGGGGCCTACGAGCAGTACTTC
13 . TRBJ2-1 TRBV30 TRBD2 CAWKRGGHNEQFF TGTGCCTGGAAGCGGGGGGGACACAATGAGCAGTTCTTC
16 once TRBJ2-1 TRBV4-3 TRBD2 CASSQDGVAGVNEQFF TGCGCCAGCAGCCAAGATGGGGTAGCGGGGGTCAATGAGCAGTTCTTC
17 . TRBJ1-6 TRBV10-3 TRBD1 CAISVSGDRGRNSPLHF TGTGCCATCTCAGTGAGTGGGGACAGGGGGCGGAATTCACCCCTCCACTTT
14 . TRBJ2-5 TRBV19 TRBD2 CASSKGLAGQTQYF TGTGCCAGTAGTAAGGGACTAGCGGGACAGACCCAGTACTTC
11 . TRBJ1-5 TRBV29-1 . CGAGPRGPQHF TGCGGTGCGGGGCCGCGGGGGCCCCAGCATTTT
15 once TRBJ1-2 TRBV29-1 TRBD1 CSVDAAGTDIHGYTF TGCAGCGTTGATGCCGCAGGGACAGATATCCATGGCTACACCTTC
14 . TRBJ1-2 TRBV2 TRBD1 CASSQGQGNYGYTF TGTGCCAGCAGTCAAGGACAGGGGAACTATGGCTACACCTTC
14 once TRBJ1-1 TRBV19 TRBD1 CASSKSYRGTEAFF TGTGCCAGTAGTAAATCCTACAGGGGCACTGAAGCTTTCTTT
14 . TRBJ2-5 TRBV13 TRBD2 CASSSGTSGKTQYF TGTGCCAGCAGCTCGGGGACTAGCGGAAAGACCCAGTACTTC
14 . TRBJ2-7 TRBV19 . CASSIGTRVYEQYF TGTGCCAGTAGTATTGGGACAAGGGTCTACGAGCAGTACTTC